This TCR beta chain derives from a study of chemoradiotherapy in HPV16-positive cancers. Study in general: Two HPV16-positive patients' cells yielded candidate HPV-specific clones and common motifs. Overall study findings and caveats: Better recurrence-free survival went with HPV-responsive T-cell expansion in HPV16-positive patients. Candidate HPV-specific clones and E7-related TCR motifs grew in tumor during treatment. HPV-specific T cells were functionally defined from only a couple of HPV16-positive patients.

TCRdb's copy holds only in-frame clones and misses some; the assay was immunoSEQ multiplex PCR. The sample contains 7,300 or so clones, about 80% of which appear only once. A note on this clone: Antigen: not known.

Trimming left V 2 bases short and J 0 bases short, with 4 bases between. This CDR3 is built from 13 residues. Germline-derived CDR1 and CDR2 are MNHEY and SVGAGI. Sample: blood, taken from a patient who underwent chemoradiotherapy. This sequence was found in a human donor with HPV-associated anogenital cancer. The V call is TRBV6-5, the J call TRBJ1-1; no reliable D call. CDR3 DNA: TGTGCCAGCAGTTACGGGATGAACACTGAAGCTTTCTTT. This codes for CASSYGMNTEAFF.